This T cell receptor (beta chain) comes out of a study of T-cell memory formation after mild COVID-19. Each CDR3 protein is one row after TCRdb ran MiXCR on the 5' RACE reads. The table includes some 450,000 distinct CDR3 sequences, 20% detected once. This clonotype was recorded a few times. V lost 1 base and J lost 2, with 6 bases in between. CDR3 length: 14 amino acids. This TCR was sampled from an adult woman who had mild COVID-19 (a few samples of this study predate the infection). Cell type and time point are not known. The specimen was PBMCs or a T cell subset sorted from them (not recorded which). The chain has TRBV12-3 or TRBV12-4 and TRBJ2-1; no clear D gene. The CDR3 nucleotides read TGTGCCAGCAGTTTAGACAGCCCCTACAATGAGCAGTTCTTC. This translates into CASSLDSPYNEQFF.